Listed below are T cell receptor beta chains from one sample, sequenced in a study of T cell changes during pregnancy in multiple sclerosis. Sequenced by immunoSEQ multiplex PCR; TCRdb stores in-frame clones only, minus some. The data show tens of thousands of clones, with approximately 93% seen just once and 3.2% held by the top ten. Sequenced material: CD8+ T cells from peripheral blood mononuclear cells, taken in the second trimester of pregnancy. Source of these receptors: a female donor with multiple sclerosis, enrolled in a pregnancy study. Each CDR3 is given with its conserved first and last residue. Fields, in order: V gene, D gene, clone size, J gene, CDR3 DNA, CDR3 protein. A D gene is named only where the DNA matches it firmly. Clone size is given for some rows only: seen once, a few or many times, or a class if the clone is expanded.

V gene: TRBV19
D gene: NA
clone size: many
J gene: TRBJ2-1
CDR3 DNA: TGTGCCAGTAGTATGGGGGCGGGCAATGAGCAGTTCTTC
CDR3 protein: CASSMGAGNEQFF

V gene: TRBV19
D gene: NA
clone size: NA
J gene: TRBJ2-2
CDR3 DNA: TGTGCCAGTAGTTCTAGGAACACCGGGGAGCTGTTTTTT
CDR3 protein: CASSSRNTGELFF

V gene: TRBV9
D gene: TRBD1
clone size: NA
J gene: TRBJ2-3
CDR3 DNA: TGTGCCAGCAGCGTAGCGACAGGGGGGTTAGATACGCAGTATTTT
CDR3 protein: CASSVATGGLDTQYF

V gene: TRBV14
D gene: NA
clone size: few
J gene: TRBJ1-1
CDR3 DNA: TGTGCCAGCAGCCCCCTCGGGAACACTGAAGCTTTCTTT
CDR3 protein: CASSPLGNTEAFF

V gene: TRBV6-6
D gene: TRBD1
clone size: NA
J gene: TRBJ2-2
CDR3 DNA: TGTGCCAGCAGTTACTCGAGACAGGGATGGGCCGGGGAGCTGTTTTTT
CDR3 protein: CASSYSRQGWAGELFF

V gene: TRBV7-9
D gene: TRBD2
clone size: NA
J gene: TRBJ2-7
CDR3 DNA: TGTGCCAGCAGCCATGGGGGACTAACCTACGAGCAGTACTTC
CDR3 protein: CASSHGGLTYEQYF

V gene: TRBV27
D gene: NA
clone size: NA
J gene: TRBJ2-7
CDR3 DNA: TGTGCCAGCAGTCTCGTCGGGGGATCCTACGAGCAGTACTTC
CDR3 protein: CASSLVGGSYEQYF

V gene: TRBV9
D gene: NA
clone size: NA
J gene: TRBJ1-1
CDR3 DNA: TGTGCCAGCAGCGCGACGGAGGGGTGGGGGAACACTGAAGCTTTCTTT
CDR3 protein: CASSATEGWGNTEAFF

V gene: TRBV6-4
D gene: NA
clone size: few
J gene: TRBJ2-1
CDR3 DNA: TGTGCCAGCAGTGACCGAACAGGCGATGAGCAGTTCTTC
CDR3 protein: CASSDRTGDEQFF

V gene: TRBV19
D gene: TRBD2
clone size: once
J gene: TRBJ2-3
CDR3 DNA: TGTGCCAGTAGTAAGAGCGGGAGCGCAGATACGCAGTATTTT
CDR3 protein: CASSKSGSADTQYF

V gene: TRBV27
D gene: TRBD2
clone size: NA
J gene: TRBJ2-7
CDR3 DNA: TGTGCCAGCACTCCTAGTCCAGCGGGATTTCGCGAGCAGTACTTC
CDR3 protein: CASTPSPAGFREQYF

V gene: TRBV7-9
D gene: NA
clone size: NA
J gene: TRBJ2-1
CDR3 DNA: TGTGCCAGCAGCCCTCAGGGTAGTGAGCAGTTCTTC
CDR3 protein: CASSPQGSEQFF

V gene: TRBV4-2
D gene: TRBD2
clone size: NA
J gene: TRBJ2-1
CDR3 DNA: TGTGCCAGCAGCCCTTTAGCGGGAGGTGTGGATGAGCAGTTCTTC
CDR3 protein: CASSPLAGGVDEQFF

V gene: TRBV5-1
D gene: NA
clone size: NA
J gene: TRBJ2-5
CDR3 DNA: TGCGCCAGCAGCTTGGAGTCGGGGGTAGGGGAGACCCAGTACTTC
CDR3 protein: CASSLESGVGETQYF

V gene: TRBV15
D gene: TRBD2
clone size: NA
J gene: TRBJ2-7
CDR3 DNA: TGTGCCACCAGCAGGATATCCGGACTAGCGGGACAGTACGAGCAGTACTTC
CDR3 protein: CATSRISGLAGQYEQYF

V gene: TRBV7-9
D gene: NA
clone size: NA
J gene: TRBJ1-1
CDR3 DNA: TGTGCCAGCAGCACTGGCACTGAAGCTTTCTTT
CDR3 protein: CASSTGTEAFF

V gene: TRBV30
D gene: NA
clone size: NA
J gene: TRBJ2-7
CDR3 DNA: TGTGCCTGGAGTGAGGCTAGCGCCTACGAGCAGTACTTC
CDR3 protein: CAWSEASAYEQYF

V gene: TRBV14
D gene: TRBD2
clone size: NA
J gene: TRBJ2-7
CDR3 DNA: TGTGCCAGCAGCCAAGGGACTAGGTTGGGCGAGCAGTACTTC
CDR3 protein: CASSQGTRLGEQYF

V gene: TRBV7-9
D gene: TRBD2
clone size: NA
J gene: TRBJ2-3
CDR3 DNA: TGTGCCAGCAGCGCCGGGGGACTAGCGGGCACAGATACGCAGTATTTT
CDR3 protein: CASSAGGLAGTDTQYF

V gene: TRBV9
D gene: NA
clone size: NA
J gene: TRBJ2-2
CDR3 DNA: TGTGCCAGCAGCGTAGGAGGGGGGGAGGGTCGGGACACCGGGGAGCTGTTTTTT
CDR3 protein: CASSVGGGEGRDTGELFF

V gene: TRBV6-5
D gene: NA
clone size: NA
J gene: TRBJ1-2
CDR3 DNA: TGTGCCAGCACCTCATTTGGACAGCTGTACGGCTACACCTTC
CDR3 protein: CASTSFGQLYGYTF

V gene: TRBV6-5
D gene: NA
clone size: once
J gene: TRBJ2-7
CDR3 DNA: TGTGCCAGCAGTTACTCGGCGGAAGGCCATTACGAGCAGTACTTC
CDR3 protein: CASSYSAEGHYEQYF

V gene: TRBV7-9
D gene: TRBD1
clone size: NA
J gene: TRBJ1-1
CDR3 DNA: TGTGCCAGCACCGGCGGACAGGGAAAGAACACTGAAGCTTTCTTT
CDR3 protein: CASTGGQGKNTEAFF

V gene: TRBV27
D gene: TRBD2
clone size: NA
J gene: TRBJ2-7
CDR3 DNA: TGTGCCAGCGGGAGGGCAGGGCCCGAGCAGTACTTC
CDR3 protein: CASGRAGPEQYF

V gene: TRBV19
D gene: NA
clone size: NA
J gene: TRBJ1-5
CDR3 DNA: TGTGCCAGTAGTATCTACATATCAGGGATGAACCAGCCCCAGCATTTT
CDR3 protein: CASSIYISGMNQPQHF

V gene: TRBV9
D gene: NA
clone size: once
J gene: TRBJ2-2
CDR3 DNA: TGTGCCAGCAGCGTAGCACAGGATCACACCGGGGAGCTGTTTTTT
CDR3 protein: CASSVAQDHTGELFF

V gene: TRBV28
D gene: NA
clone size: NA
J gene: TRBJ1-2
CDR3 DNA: TGTGCCAGCAGTTTAGAGCCCACGACTAACTATGGCTACACCTTC
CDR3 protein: CASSLEPTTNYGYTF

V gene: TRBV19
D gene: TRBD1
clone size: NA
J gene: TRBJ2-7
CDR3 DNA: TGTGCCAGTATCCCGACAGGGGGCCTACCCTACGAGCAGTACTTC
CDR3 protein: CASIPTGGLPYEQYF

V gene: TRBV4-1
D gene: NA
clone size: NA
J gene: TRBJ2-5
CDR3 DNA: TGCGCCAGCAGCCGGACAAGGGGAGAGACCCAGTACTTC
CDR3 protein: CASSRTRGETQYF

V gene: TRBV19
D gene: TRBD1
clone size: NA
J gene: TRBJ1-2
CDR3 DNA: TGTGCCAGTAGTCCAGGGACAGGGGGCGCGGTTGGCTACACCTTC
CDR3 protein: CASSPGTGGAVGYTF

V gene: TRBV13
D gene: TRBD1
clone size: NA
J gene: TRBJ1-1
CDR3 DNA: TGTGCCAGCAGAGCAGGGGGTATGAACACTGAAGCTTTCTTT
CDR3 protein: CASRAGGMNTEAFF

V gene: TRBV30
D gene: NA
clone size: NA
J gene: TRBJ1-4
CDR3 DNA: TGTGCCTGGAGTCGGCAGGGTGGTGAAAAACTGTTTTTT
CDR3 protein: CAWSRQGGEKLFF

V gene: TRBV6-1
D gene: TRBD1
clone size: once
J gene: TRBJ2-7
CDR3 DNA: TGTGCCAGCAGTGAAGCGGGACAGGGGGTTTCCTACGAGCAGTACTTC
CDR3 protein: CASSEAGQGVSYEQYF

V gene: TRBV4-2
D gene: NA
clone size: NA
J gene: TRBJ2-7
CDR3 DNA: TGTGCCAGCAGCTTAGCCCAAACGTCCTACGAGCAGTACTTC
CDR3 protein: CASSLAQTSYEQYF

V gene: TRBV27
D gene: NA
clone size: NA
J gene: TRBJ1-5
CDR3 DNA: TGTGCCAGCAGTTTATCGAAGCTTAGCAATCAGCCCCAGCATTTT
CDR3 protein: CASSLSKLSNQPQHF

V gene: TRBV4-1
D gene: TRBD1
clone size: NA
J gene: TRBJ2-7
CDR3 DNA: TGCGCCAGCAGCCAAGAACTAGGGGGCAGGGAGACCTACGAGCAGTACTTC
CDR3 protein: CASSQELGGRETYEQYF

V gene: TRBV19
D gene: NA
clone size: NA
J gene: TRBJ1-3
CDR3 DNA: TGTGCCAGTAGTTTGGCGGGGCTCCCTGGAAACACCATATATTTT
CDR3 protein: CASSLAGLPGNTIYF

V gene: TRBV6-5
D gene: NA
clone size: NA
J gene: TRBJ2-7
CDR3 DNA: TGTGCCAGCAGTTACTGGGGGGAAGGAGGCTCCTACGAGCAGTACTTC
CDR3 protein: CASSYWGEGGSYEQYF

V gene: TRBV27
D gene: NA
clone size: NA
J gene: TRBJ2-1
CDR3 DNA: TGTGCCAGCAGTTTATTAGTTTACAATGAGCAGTTCTTC
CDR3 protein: CASSLLVYNEQFF

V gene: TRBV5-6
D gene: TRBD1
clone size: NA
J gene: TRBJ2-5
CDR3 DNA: TGTGCCAGCAGCTTGGAGGTCGCAGGGGGAGAGACCCAGTACTTC
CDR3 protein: CASSLEVAGGETQYF

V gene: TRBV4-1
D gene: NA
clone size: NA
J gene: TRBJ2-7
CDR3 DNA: TGCGCCAGCAGCCAAGTAAACAGGCCCTACGAGCAGTACTTC
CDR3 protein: CASSQVNRPYEQYF

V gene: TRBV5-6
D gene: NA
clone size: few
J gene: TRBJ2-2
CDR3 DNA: TGTGCCAGCAGCTTGGGACATTCGAACACCGGGGAGCTGTTTTTT
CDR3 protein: CASSLGHSNTGELFF